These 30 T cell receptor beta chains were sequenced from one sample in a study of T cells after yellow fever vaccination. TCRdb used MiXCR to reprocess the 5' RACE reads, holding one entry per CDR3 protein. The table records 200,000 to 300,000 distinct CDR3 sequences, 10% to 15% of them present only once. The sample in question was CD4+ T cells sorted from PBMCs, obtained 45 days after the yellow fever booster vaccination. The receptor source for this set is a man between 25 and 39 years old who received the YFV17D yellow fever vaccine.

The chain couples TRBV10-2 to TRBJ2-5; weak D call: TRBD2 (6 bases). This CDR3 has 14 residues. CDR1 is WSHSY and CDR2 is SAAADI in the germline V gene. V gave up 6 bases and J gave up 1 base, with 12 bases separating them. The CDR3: CASRSGGTQETQYF. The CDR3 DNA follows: TGCGCCAGCAGGTCGGGCGGGACCCAAGAGACCCAGTACTTC.

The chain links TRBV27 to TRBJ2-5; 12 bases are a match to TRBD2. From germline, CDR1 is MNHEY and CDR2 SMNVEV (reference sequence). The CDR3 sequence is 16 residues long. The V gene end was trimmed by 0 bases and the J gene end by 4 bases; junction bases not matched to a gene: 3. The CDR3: CASSLSRGLAGETQYF. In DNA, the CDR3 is TGTGCCAGCAGTTTATCGCGGGGACTAGCGGGAGAGACCCAGTACTTC.

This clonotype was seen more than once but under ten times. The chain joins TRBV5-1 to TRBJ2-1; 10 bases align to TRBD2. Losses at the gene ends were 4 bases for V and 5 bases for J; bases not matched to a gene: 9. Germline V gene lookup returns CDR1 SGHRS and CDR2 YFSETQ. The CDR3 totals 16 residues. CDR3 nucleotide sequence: TGCGCCAGCAGCCTGCCTAGCGGGAGCCCCCACAATGAGCAGTTCTTC. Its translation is CASSLPSGSPHNEQFF.

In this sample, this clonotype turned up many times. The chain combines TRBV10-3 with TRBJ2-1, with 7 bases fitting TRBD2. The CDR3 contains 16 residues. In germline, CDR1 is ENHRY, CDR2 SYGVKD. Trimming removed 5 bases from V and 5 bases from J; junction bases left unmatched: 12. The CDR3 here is CAISSVTSQRHNEQFF. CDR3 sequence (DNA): TGTGCCATCAGTTCTGTGACTAGCCAAAGACACAATGAGCAGTTCTTC.

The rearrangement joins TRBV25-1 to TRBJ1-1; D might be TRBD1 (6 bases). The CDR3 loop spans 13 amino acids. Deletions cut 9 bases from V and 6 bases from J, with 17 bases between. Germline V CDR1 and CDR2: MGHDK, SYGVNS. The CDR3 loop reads CASLTGFGAEAFF. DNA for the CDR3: TGTGCCAGTTTAACAGGGTTCGGGGCTGAAGCTTTCTTT.

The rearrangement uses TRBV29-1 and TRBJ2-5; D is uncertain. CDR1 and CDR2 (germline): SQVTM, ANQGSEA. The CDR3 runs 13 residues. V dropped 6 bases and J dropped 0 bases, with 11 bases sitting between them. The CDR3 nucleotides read TGCAGCGTAGGGTTTTCGTACCAAGAGACCCAGTACTTC. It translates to CSVGFSYQETQYF.

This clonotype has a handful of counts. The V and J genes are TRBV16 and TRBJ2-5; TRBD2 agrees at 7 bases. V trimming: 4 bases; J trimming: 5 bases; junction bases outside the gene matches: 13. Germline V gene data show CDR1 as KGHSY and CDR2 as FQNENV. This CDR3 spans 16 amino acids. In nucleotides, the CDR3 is TGTGCCAGCAGCCCCCGGACTAGGGGTTCTCGGGAGACCCAGTACTTC. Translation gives CASSPRTRGSRETQYF.

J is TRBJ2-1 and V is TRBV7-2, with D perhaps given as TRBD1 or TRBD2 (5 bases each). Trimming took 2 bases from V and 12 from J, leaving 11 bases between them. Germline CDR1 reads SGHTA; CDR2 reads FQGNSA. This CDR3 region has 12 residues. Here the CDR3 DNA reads TGTGCCAGCAGCTTACAGGGAGTGGTGCAGTTCTTC. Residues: CASSLQGVVQFF.

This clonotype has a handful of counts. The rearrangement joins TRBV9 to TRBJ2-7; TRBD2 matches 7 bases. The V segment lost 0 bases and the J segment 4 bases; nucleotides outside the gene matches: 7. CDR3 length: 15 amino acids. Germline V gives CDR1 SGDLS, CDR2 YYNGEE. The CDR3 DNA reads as TGTGCCAGCAGCGTAGCCCCGGGAGCGGGATACGAGCAGTACTTC. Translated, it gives CASSVAPGAGYEQYF.

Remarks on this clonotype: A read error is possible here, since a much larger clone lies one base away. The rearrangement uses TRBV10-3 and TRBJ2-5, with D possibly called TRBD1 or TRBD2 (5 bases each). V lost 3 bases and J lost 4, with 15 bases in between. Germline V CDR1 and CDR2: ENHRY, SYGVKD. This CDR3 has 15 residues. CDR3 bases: TGTGCCATCAGTGACTCACTGGGACGGCCAGAGACCCAGTACTTC. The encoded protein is CAISDSLGRPETQYF.

The CDR3 DNA follows: TGTGCCAGCAGCTCGCTCAACTCCTACTCCTACGAGCAGTACTTC. It encodes CASSSLNSYSYEQYF. This chain links TRBV7-2 with TRBJ2-7; D is unresolved. Germline-derived CDR1 and CDR2 are SGHTA and FQGNSA. The germline V and J ends were trimmed by 4 bases and 0 bases, with 13 bases remaining between them. CDR3 length equals 15 residues.

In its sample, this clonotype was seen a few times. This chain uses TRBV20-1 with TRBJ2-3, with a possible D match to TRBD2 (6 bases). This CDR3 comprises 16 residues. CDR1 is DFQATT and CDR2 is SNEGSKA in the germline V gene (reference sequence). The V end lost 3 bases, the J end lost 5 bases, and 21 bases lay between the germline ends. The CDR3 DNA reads TGCAGTGCTAGCCCCAGGTCCGGGAGTATTGAAGATACGCAGTATTTT. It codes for CSASPRSGSIEDTQYF.

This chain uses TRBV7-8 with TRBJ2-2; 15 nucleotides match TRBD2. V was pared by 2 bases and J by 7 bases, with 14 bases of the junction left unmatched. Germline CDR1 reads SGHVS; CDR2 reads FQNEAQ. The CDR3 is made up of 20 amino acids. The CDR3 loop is CASSLLGLAGGPSRVGELFF. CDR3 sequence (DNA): TGTGCCAGCAGCTTATTAGGACTAGCGGGAGGGCCCTCTAGAGTCGGGGAGCTGTTTTTT.

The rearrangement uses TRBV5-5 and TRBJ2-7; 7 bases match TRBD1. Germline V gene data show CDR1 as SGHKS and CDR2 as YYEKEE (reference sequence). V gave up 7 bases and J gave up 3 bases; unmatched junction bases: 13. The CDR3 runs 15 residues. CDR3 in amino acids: CASGIRGQSHYEQYF. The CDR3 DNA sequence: TGTGCCAGCGGGATCCGGGGACAGTCCCACTACGAGCAGTACTTC.

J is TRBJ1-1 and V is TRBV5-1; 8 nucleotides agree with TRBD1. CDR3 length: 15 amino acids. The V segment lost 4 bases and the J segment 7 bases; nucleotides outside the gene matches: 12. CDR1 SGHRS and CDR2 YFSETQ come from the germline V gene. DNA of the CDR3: TGCGCCAGCAGCAAATTTGACAGGGGACGGCATGAAGCTTTCTTT. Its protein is CASSKFDRGRHEAFF.

The CDR3 sequence is CASSRGTGDNEQFF. The CDR3 DNA is TGTGCCAGCAGCCGGGGGACTGGAGATAATGAGCAGTTCTTC. This chain uses TRBV11-3 with TRBJ2-1; D may be TRBD2 (6 bases). CDR1 is SGHNT, CDR2 YENEEA, per germline. The V and J ends lost 5 bases and 7 bases respectively, with 15 bases between them. The CDR3 length is 14 residues. The complete variable domain, with remaining parts taken from reference TRBV11-3 and TRBJ2-1, reads EAGVVQSPRYKIIEKKQPVAFWCNPISGHNTLYWYLQNLGQGPELLIRYENEEAVDDSQLPKDRFSAERLKGVDSTLKIQPAELGDSAVYLCASSRGTGDNEQFFGPGTRLTVL.

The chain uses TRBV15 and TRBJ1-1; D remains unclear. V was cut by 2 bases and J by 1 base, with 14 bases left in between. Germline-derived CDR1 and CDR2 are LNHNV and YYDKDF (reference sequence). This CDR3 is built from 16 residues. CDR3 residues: CATSRPLGLENTEAFF. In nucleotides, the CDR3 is TGTGCCACCAGCAGACCCTTGGGCCTGGAGAACACTGAAGCTTTCTTT.

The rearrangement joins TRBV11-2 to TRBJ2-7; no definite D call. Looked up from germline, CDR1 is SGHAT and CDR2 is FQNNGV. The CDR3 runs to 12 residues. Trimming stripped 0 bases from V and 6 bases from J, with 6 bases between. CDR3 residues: CASSLDIGEQYF. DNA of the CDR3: TGTGCCAGCAGCTTAGACATTGGCGAGCAGTACTTC. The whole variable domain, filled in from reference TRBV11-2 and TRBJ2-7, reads EAGVAQSPRYKIIEKRQSVAFWCNPISGHATLYWYQQILGQGPKLLIQFQNNGVVDDSQLPKDRFSAERLKGVDSTLKIQPAKLEDSAVYLCASSLDIGEQYFGPGTRLTVT.

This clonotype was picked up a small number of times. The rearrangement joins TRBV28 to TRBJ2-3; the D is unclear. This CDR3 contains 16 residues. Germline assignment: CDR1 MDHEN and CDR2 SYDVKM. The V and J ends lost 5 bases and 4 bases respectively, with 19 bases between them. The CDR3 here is CASSPVGRGFPDTQYF. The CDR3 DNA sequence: TGTGCCAGCAGTCCAGTAGGTCGTGGGTTTCCAGATACGCAGTATTTT.

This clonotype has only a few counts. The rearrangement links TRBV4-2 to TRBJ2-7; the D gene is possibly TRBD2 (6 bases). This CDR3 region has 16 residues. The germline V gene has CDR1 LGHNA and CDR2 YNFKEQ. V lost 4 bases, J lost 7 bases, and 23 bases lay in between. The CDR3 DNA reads TGTGCCAGCAGCCTCGGGGTGGGGGTACTTGCGGGGGAGCAGTACTTC. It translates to CASSLGVGVLAGEQYF.

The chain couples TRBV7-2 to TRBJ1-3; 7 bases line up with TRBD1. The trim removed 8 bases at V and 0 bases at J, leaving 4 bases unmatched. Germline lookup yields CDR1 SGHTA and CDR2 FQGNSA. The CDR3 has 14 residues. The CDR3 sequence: CASGTGVSGNTIYF. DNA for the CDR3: TGTGCCAGCGGCACAGGGGTCTCTGGAAACACCATATATTTT.

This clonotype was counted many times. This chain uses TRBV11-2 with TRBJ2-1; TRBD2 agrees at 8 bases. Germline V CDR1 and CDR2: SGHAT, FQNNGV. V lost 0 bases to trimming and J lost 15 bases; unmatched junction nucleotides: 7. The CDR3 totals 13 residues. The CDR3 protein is CASSLEWSGGRFF. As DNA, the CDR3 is TGTGCCAGCAGCTTAGAGTGGAGCGGGGGCAGGTTCTTC.

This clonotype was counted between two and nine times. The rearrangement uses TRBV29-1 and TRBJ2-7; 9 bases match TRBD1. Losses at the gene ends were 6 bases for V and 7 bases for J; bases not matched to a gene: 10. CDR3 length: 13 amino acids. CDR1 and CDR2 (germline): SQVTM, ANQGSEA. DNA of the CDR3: TGCAGCGTCTCGGGGGACAGGGCTTATGAGCAGTACTTC. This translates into CSVSGDRAYEQYF.

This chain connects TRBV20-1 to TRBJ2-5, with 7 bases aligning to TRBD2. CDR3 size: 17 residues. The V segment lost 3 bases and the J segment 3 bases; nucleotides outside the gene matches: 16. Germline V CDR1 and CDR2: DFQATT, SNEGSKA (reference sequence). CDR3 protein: CSASRLGGRREEETQYF. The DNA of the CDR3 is TGCAGTGCTAGTCGGCTGGGCGGGAGAAGGGAGGAAGAGACCCAGTACTTC.

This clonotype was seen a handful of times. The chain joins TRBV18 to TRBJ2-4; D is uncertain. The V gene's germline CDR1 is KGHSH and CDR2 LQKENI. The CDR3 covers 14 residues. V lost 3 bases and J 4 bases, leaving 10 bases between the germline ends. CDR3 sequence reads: CASSPLSGKNIQYF. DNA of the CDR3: TGTGCCAGCTCACCCCTGTCAGGAAAAAACATTCAGTACTTC.

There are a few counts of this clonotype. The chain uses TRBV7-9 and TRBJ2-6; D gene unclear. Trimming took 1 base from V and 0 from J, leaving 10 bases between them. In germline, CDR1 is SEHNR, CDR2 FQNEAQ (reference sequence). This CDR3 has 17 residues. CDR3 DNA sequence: TGTGCCAGCAGCTTAGGGGCTCACAGCTCTGGGGCCAACGTCCTGACTTTC. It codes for CASSLGAHSSGANVLTF.

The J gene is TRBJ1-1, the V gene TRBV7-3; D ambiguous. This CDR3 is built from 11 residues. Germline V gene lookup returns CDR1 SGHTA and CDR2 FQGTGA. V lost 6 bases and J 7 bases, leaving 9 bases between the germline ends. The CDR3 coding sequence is TGTGCCAGCAGTTTTACCATTGAAGCTTTCTTT. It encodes CASSFTIEAFF.

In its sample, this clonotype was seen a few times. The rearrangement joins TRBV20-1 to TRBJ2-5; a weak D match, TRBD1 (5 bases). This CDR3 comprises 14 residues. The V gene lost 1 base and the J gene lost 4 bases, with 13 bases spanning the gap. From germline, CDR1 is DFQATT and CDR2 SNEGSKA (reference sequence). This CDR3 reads CSARGHRTRETQYF. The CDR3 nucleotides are TGCAGTGCTAGAGGTCACAGGACGCGAGAGACCCAGTACTTC.

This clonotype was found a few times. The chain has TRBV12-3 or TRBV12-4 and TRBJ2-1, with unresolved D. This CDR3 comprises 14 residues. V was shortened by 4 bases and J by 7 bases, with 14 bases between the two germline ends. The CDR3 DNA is TGTGCCAGCAGTTCCACCCTGACTGGGAATGAGCAGTTCTTC. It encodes CASSSTLTGNEQFF.

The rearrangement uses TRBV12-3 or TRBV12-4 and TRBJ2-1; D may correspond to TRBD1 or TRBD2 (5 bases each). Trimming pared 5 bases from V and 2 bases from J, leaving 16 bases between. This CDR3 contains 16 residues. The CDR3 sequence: CASSPSRDGPYNEQFF. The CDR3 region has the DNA TGTGCCAGCAGTCCTTCCCGGGACGGACCCTACAATGAGCAGTTCTTC.